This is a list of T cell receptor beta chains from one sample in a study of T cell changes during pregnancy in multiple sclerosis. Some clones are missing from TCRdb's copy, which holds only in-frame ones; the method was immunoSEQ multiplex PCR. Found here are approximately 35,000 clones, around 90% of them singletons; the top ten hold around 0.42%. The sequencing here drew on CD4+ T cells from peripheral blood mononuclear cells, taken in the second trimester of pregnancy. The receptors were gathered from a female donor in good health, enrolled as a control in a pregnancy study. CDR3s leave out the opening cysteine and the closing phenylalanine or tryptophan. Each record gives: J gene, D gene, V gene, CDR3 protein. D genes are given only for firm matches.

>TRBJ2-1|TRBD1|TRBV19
ASQGQGNEQF
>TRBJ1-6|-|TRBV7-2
ASSLEGSTGNSPLH
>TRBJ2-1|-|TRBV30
AWSVISGVGDEQF
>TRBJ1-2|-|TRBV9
ASSLTGGFYGYT
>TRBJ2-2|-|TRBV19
ASSIVERTGELF
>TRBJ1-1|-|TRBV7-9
ASSLAGGQGGNKAF
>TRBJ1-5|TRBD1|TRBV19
ASHGQGVFYSNQPQH
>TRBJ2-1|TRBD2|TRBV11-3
ASSPSGSSYNEQF
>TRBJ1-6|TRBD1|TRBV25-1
ASIGTGSLH
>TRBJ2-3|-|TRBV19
ASSPTGRSGPHTDTQY
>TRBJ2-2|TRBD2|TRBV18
ASSREGSANTGELF
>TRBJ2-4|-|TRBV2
ASKDYGDIQY
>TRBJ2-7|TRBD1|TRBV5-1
ASSLAGTGKEQY
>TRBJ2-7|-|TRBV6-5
ASSYSTQNPYEQY
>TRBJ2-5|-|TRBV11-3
ASSFDYLQETQY
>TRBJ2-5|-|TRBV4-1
ASSQEGGGRETQY
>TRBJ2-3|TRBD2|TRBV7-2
ASSLVSASGASTDTQY
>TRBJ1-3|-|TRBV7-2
ASSLETGASGNTIY
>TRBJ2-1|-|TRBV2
ASNREWSYNEQF
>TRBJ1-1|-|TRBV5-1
ASSLAGLGTEAF
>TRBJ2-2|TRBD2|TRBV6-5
ASRTPGGTGELF
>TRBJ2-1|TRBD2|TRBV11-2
ASSSGTSGRLEQF
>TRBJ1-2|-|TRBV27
ASSSWGGDGYT
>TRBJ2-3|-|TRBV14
ASSQRRTATDTQY
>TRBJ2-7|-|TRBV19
ASSILPSTTYEQY
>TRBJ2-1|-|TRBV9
ASSVGVDGPGYNEQF
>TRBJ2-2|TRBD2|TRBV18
ASSPLGLAGNTGELF
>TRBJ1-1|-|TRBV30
AWRGRGNTEAF
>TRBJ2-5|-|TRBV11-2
ASSVDSSPVETQY
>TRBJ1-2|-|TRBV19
ASGPGGAKGGYT
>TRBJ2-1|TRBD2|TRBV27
ASRLSGSGEQF
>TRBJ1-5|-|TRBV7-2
ASSQEVFNQPQH
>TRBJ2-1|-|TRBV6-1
ASSEAASFHEQF
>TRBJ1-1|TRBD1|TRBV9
ASSGPGQGNTEAF
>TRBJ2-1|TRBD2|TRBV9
ASSVAGGRSYNEQF
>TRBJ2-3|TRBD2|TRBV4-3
ASSQPAGLAGGADTQY
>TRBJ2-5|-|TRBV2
AISQEQQTQY
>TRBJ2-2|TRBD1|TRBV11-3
ASSLGDRNTGELF